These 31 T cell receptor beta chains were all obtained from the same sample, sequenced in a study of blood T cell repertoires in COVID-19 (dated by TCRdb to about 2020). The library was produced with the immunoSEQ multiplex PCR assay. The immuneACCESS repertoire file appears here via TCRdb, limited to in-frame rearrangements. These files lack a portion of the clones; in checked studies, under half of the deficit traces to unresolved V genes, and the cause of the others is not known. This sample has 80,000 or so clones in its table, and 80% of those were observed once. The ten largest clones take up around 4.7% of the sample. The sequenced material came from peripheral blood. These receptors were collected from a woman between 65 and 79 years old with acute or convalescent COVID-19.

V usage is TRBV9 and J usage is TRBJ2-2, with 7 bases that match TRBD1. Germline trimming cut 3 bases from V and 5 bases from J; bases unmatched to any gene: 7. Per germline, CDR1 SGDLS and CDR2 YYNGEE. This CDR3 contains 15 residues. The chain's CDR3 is CASSGRQGGTGELFF. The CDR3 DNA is TGTGCCAGCAGCGGTAGACAGGGTGGAACCGGGGAGCTGTTTTTT.

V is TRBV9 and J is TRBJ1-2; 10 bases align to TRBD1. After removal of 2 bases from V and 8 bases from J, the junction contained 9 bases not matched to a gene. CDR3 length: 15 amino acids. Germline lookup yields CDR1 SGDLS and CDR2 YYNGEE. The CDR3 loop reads CASSVTGGQGYGYTF. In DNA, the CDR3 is TGTGCCAGCAGCGTGACAGGGGGCCAGGGGTACGGCTACACCTTC.

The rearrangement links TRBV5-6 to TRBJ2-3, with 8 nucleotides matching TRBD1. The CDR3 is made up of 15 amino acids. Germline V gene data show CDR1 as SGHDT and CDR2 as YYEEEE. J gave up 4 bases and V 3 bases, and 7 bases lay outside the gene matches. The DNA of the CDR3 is TGTGCCAGCAGCTCGACAGGGGTTAGGGCAGATACGCAGTATTTT. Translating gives CASSSTGVRADTQYF.

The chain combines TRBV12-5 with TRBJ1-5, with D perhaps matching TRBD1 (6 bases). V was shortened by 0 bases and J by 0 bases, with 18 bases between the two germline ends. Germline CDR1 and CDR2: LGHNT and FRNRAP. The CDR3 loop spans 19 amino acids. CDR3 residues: CASGLVHGGPKYSNQPQHF. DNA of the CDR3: TGTGCTAGTGGTTTGGTCCATGGGGGCCCAAAATATAGCAATCAGCCCCAGCATTTT.

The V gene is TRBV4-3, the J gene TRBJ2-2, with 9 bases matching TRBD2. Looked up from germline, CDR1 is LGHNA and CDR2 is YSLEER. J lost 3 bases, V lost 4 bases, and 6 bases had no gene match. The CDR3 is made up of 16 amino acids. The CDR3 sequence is CASSPLAGGDTGELFF. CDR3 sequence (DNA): TGCGCCAGCAGCCCGCTTGCGGGGGGGGACACCGGGGAGCTGTTTTTT.

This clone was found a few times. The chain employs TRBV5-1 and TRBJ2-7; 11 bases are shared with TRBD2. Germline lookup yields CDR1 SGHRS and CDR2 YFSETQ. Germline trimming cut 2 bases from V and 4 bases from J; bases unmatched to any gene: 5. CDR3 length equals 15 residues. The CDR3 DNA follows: TGCGCCAGCAGCTTAGGTCTAGCGGGGGGTTACGAGCAGTACTTC. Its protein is CASSLGLAGGYEQYF.

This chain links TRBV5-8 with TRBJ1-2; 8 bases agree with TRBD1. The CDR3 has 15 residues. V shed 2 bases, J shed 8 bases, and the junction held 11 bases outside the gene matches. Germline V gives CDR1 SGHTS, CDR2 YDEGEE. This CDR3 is CASSFDRGSLGGYTF. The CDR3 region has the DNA TGTGCCAGCAGCTTTGACAGGGGATCCCTGGGAGGCTACACCTTC.

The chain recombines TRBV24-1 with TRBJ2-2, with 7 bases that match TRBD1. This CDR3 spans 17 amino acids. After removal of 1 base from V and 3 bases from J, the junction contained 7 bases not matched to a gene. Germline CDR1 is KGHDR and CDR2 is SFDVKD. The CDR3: CATSDFVGGAYTGELFF. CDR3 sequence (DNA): TGTGCCACCAGTGATTTCGTAGGGGGCGCTTACACCGGGGAGCTGTTTTTT.

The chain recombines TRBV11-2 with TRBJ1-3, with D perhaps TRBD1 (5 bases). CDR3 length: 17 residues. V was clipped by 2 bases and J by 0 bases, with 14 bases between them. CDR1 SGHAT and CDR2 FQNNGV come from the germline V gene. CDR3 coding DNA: TGTGCCAGCAGCTTATTTGGGGCATCTTCCTCTGGAAACACCATATATTTT. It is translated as CASSLFGASSSGNTIYF.

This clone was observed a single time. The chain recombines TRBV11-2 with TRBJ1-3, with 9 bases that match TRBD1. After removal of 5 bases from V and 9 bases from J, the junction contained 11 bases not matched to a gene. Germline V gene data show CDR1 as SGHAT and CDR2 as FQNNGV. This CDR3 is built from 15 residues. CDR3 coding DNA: TGTGCCAGCAGCCCAAGACAGGGGGGTCTGAGCACCATATATTTT. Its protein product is CASSPRQGGLSTIYF.

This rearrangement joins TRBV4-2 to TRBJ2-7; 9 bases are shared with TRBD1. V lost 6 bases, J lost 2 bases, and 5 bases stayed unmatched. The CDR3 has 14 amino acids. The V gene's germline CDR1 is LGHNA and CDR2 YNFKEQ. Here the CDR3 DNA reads TGTGCCAGCAGGGAGAGACAGGGGGCCTACGAGCAGTACTTC. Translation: CASRERQGAYEQYF.

The CDR3 DNA reads as TGTGCCAGCAGCTCGGCCAGGGGGCTGGTCTGGGGCGAGCAGTACTTC. This gives the protein CASSSARGLVWGEQYF. The V and J genes are TRBV21-1 and TRBJ2-7; TRBD1 reflects the table's D call only, with no check against the DNA. TRBV21-1 is an annotated pseudogene. CDR3 length equals 16 residues.

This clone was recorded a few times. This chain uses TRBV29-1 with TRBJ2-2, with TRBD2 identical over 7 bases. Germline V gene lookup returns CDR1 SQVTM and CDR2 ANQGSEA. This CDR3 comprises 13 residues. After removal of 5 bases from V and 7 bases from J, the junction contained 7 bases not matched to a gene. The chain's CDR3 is CSVIGLVGGELFF. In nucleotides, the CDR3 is TGCAGCGTTATAGGACTAGTAGGCGGGGAGCTGTTTTTT.

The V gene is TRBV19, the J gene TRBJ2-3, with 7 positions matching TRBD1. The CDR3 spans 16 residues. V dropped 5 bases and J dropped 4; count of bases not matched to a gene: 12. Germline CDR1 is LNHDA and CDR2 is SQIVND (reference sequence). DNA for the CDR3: TGTGCCAGTAGTTCTTATTCCGGGACAGCCGCAGATACGCAGTATTTT. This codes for CASSSYSGTAADTQYF.

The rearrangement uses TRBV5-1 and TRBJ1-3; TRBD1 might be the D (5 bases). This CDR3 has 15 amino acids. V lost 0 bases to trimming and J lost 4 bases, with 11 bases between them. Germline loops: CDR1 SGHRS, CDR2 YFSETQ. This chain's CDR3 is CASSLGQSTGNTIYF. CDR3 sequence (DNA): TGCGCCAGCAGCTTGGGACAGAGTACAGGAAACACCATATATTTT.

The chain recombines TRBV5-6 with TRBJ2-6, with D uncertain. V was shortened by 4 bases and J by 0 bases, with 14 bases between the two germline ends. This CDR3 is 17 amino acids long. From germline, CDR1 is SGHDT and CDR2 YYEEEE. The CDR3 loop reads CASSPPGLGSGANVLTF. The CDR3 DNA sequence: TGTGCCAGCAGCCCCCCAGGTCTGGGCTCTGGGGCCAACGTCCTGACTTTC.

CDR3 sequence (DNA): TGCGCCAGCAGCCCCGGACAGGGGGCAGATACGCAGTATTTT. Encoded protein: CASSPGQGADTQYF. The rearrangement joins TRBV4-3 to TRBJ2-3, with 10 bases that match TRBD1. Germline CDR1 is LGHNA and CDR2 is YSLEER. V shed 4 bases, J shed 4 bases, and the junction held 2 bases outside the gene matches. The CDR3 has 14 amino acids.

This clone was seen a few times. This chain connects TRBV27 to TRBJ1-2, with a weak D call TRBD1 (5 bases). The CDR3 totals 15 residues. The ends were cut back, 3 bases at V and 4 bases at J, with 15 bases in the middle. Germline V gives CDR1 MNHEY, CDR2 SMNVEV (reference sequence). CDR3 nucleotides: TGTGCCAGCAGTTTTAGCGGGGGTTCACCCTATGGCTACACCTTC. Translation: CASSFSGGSPYGYTF.

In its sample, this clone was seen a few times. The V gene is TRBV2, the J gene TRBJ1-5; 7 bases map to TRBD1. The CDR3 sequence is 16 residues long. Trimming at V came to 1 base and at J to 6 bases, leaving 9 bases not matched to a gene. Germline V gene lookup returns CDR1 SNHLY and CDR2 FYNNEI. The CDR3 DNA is TGTGCCAGCAGTGAAGATCAGGGGGGTTTAAGTCAGCCCCAGCATTTT. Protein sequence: CASSEDQGGLSQPQHF.

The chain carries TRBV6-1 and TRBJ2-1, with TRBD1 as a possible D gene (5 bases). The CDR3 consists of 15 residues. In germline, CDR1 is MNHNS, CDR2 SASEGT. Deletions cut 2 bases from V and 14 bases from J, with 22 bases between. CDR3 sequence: CASSEMVVGSGWEFF. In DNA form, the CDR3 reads TGTGCCAGCAGTGAAATGGTTGTGGGGTCAGGGTGGGAGTTCTTC.

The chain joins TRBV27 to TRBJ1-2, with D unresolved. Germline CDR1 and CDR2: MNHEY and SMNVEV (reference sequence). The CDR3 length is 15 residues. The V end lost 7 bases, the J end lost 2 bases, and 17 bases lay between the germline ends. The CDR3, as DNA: TGTGCCAGCACCTCTCTTGGGGAGGCGAACTATGGCTACACCTTC. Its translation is CASTSLGEANYGYTF.

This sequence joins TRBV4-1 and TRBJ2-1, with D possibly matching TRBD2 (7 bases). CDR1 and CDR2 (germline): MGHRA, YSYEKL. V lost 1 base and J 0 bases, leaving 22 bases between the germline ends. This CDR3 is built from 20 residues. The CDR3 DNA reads TGCGCCAGCAGCCAAGGATATATTCCGGGGGGCAAAAGCTCCTACAATGAGCAGTTCTTC. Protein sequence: CASSQGYIPGGKSSYNEQFF.

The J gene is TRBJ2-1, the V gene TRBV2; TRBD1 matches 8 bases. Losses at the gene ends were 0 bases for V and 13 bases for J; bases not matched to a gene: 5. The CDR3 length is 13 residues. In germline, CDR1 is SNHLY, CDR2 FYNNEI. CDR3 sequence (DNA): TGTGCCAGCAGTGAAGCGGCAGGGGGCCCACAGTTCTTC. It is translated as CASSEAAGGPQFF.

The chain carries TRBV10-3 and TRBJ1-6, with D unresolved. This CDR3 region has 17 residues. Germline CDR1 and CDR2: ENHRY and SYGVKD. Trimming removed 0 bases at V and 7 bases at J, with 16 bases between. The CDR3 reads CAISESMGLTPNSPLHF. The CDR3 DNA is TGTGCCATCAGTGAGTCAATGGGCCTAACTCCAAATTCACCCCTCCACTTT.

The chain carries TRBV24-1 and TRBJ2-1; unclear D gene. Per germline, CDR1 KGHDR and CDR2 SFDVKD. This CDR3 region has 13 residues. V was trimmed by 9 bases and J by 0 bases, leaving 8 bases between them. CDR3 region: CATAESSYNEQFF. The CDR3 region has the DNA TGTGCCACCGCGGAGAGCTCCTACAATGAGCAGTTCTTC.

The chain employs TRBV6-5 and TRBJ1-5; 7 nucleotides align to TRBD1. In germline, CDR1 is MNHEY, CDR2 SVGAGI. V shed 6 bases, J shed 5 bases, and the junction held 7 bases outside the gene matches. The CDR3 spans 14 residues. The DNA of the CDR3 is TGTGCCAGCAGGAATTGGACAGGTTATCAGCCCCAGCATTTT. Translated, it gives CASRNWTGYQPQHF.

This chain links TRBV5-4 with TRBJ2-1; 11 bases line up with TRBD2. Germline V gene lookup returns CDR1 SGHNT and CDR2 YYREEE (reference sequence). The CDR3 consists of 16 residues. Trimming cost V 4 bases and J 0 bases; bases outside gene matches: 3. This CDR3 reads CASSLGLAVSYNEQFF. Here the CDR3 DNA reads TGTGCCAGCAGCCTGGGACTAGCGGTCTCCTACAATGAGCAGTTCTTC.

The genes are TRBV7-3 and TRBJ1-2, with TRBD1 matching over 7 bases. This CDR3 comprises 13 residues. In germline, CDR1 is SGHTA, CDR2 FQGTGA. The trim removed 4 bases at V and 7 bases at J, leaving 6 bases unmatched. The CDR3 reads CASSSGQDSGYTF. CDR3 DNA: TGTGCCAGCAGCTCAGGACAGGATTCTGGCTACACCTTC.

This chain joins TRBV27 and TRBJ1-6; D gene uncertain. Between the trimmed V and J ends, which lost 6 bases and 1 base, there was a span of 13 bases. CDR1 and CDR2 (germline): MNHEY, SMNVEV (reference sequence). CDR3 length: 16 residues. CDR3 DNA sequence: TGTGCCAGCAGCCCCCGGAGAGCGTCCTATAATTCACCCCTCCACTTT. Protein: CASSPRRASYNSPLHF.

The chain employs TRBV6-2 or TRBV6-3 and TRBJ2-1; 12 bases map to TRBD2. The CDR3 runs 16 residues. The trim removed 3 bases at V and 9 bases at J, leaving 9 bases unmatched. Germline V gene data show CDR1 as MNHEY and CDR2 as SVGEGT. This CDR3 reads CASSYHLAGGLCEQFF. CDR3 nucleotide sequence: TGTGCCAGCAGTTATCACCTAGCGGGGGGGTTGTGTGAGCAGTTCTTC.

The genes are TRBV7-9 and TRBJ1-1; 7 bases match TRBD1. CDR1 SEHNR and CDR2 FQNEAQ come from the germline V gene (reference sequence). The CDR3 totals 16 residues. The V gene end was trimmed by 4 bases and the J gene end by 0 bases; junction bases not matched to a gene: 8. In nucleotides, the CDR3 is TGTGCCAGCAGCTCAGACTACAGGGGATTGAACACTGAAGCTTTCTTT. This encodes CASSSDYRGLNTEAFF. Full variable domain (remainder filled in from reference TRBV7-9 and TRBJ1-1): DTGVSQNPRHKITKRGQNVTFRCDPISEHNRLYWYRQTLGQGPEFLTYFQNEAQLEKSRLLSDRFSAERPKGSFSTLEIQRTEQGDSAMYLCASSSDYRGLNTEAFFGQGTRLTVV.